Listed here is a single T cell receptor beta chain. This sample stems from a study of blood T cell repertoires in COVID-19. Study as a whole: T cells, B-cell-depleted T cells, or PBMCs supplied cDNA or gDNA.

Authors' processing steps: Nucleated cell number was recorded as an estimate derived from reference gene primer amplification. This table comes from immunoSEQ multiplex PCR, and its TCRdb copy is limited to in-frame clones, with some not included. V, J and clone size are those of that table, while D and trimming were read from the DNA. This sample yields under 200,000 clones, of which approximately 85% are seen a single time; 7.5% to 10% belongs to the top ten. CDR3 length equals 16 residues. The germline CDR1 and CDR2 sequences are SGHRS and YFSETQ. V shed 2 bases, J shed 4 bases, and the junction held 6 bases outside the gene matches.

J is TRBJ2-1 and V is TRBV5-1; TRBD2 aligns across 10 bases. This TCR derives from a woman older than 75 with acute or convalescent COVID-19. Sequencing was carried out using peripheral blood. CDR3 coding DNA: TGCGCCAGCAGCTTAACTTCTAGCGGGGGTTACAATGAGCAGTTCTTC. Translated: CASSLTSSGGYNEQFF.